The T cell receptor (beta chain) described here comes from a study of molecular identifiers for immune sequencing clone quantification. Study conclusions and caveats: In CMV-specific effectors, clones above 20 copies held over 99% of molecules; naive, under 1%.

It was from approximately 22,000 to 940,000 sorted cells, with 10%, 30% or 50% RNA, that naive CD8 libraries came. CD8+CD4-CCR7+CD45RA+ sorting gave the naive CD8 T cells. As concerns this clonotype: Its antigen remains unknown.

Germline assignment: CDR1 SGDLS and CDR2 YYNGEE. The CDR3 runs to 15 residues. Trimming at V came to 6 bases and at J to 4 bases, leaving 10 bases not matched to a gene. Previously described methods and listed TCR primers were used for bulk TCR libraries. TCRdb itself ran the PCR reads through MiXCR, one entry per CDR3 protein. The repertoire includes tens of thousands of distinct CDR3 sequences, around 20% of them detected once, and around 1% sits in the top ten. The receptor's source is a human donor in good health. Some libraries in this study had Jurkat cell RNA spiked in. Sequencing used naive CD8+ T cells from blood, with Jurkat cell RNA spiked in. The subset: FACS-sorted CD8+CD4-CCR7+CD45RA+ naive T cells. The chain links TRBV9 to TRBJ1-2; TRBD1 agrees at 9 bases. CDR3 DNA sequence: TGTGCCAGCACCGCTACCGGGACAGGGATCTATGGCTACACCTTC. It encodes CASTATGTGIYGYTF.